This T cell receptor (beta chain) appears in the sequencing data of a study of T cell responses to AZD1222 COVID-19 vaccine. Study conclusions and caveats: As reported, nearly half of all spike-specific TCRs target variant regions that are unmutated. Only 5 or 6 individuals given AZD1222 were seropositive at baseline. Spike was spanned by vaccine-associated CD4 TCRs, with dominance at 160-218 and 743-854. Females outnumbered males among donors, who were mostly white British; clonal diversity was possibly underestimated.

This CDR3 is built from 16 residues. Germline lookup yields CDR1 LNHDA and CDR2 SQIVND (reference sequence). V shed 5 bases, J shed 1 base, and the junction held 6 bases outside the gene matches. Data came from immunoSEQ multiplex PCR; TCRdb stores just in-frame clones and leaves some out. The data show 110,000 to 150,000 clones, 93% seen once. A remark on this clone: Its antigen is not known.

Sample: peripheral blood, taken on day 0 of AZD1222 vaccination. This sequence joins TRBV19 and TRBJ2-3; the match to TRBD2 covers 10 bases. This TCR came from an adult in good health. The CDR3 DNA is TGTGCCAGTAGTTACCGGACTAGCGGCCGCACAGATACGCAGTATTTT. Translation: CASSYRTSGRTDTQYF.